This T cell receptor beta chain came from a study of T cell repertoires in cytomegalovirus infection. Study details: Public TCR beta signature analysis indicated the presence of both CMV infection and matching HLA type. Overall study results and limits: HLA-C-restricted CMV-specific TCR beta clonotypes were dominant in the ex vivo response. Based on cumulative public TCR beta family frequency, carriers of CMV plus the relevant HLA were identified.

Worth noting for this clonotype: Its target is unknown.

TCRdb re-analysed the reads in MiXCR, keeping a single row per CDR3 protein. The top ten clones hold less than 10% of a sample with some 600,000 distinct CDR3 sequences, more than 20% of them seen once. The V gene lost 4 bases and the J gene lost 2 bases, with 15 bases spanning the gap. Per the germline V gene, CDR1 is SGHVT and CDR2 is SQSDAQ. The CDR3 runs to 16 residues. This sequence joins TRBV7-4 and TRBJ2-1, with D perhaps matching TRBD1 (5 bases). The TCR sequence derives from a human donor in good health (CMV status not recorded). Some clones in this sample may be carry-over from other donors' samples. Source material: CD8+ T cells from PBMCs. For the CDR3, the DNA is TGTGCCAGCAGCTCCCAGGGTAGGGAACCCTACAATGAGCAGTTCTTC. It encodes CASSSQGREPYNEQFF. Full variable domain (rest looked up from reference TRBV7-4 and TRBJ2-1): GAGVSQSPRYKVAKRGRDVALRCDSISGHVTLYWYRQTLGQGSEVLTYSQSDAQRDKSGRPSGRFSAERPERSVSTLKIQRTEQGDSAVYLCASSSQGREPYNEQFFGPGTRLTVL.